The 25 T cell receptor beta chains below were found in one sample sequenced in a study of T cells in Graves' hyperthyroidism and ophthalmopathy. TCR beta CDR3 regions were amplified from RNA transcripts. HTBI primers drove first-round RT-PCR of the TCR CDR3. MiXCR was run by TCRdb on the multiplex PCR reads, yielding one entry per CDR3 protein. The sample includes hundreds of thousands of distinct CDR3 sequences, about 20% of them seen just once. Material: blood. The receptors derive from a man in his thirties or forties with Graves' ophthalmopathy.

This clonotype was counted many times. J is TRBJ2-5 and V is TRBV9, with TRBD2 as a possible D gene (5 bases). This CDR3 comprises 13 residues. Germline V gives CDR1 SGDLS, CDR2 YYNGEE. The V and J ends lost 8 bases and 3 bases respectively, with 14 bases between them. CDR3 sequence: CASHRVGEETQYF. CDR3 DNA sequence: TGTGCCAGTCACCGGGTGGGAGAAGAGACCCAGTACTTC.

This clonotype showed up many times. V and J are TRBV20-1 and TRBJ2-2, with 10 bases matching TRBD2. This CDR3 spans 15 amino acids. Germline CDR1 is DFQATT and CDR2 is SNEGSKA (reference sequence). The ends lost 4 bases at V and 5 bases at J; junction bases unmatched: 7. CDR3 sequence: CSAKTSGPTTGELFF. The DNA for the CDR3 is TGCAGTGCTAAGACTAGCGGGCCTACGACCGGGGAGCTGTTTTTT.

This chain connects TRBV6-1 to TRBJ1-1; weak D call: TRBD1 (6 bases). The germline CDR1 and CDR2 sequences are MNHNS and SASEGT. Trimming left V 2 bases short and J 1 base short, with 11 bases between. CDR3 size: 15 residues. This CDR3 is CASSELGQTNTEAFF. CDR3 nucleotide sequence: TGTGCCAGCAGTGAACTAGGACAGACGAACACTGAAGCTTTCTTT.

This clonotype was seen more than once but under ten times. The chain is built from TRBV7-6 and TRBJ1-2; D may be TRBD1 (5 bases). Per the germline V gene, CDR1 is SGHVS and CDR2 is FNYEAQ. Trimming left V 5 bases short and J 7 bases short, with 20 bases between. This CDR3 spans 15 amino acids. The CDR3 loop is CASSRDGAQSSGYTF. The CDR3 DNA sequence: TGTGCCAGCAGCAGGGACGGGGCTCAGAGTTCTGGCTACACCTTC.

There are a few counts of this clonotype. Germline and junction disagree at one end, which may indicate a read error. The chain links TRBV27 to TRBJ1-1, with unresolved D. The CDR3 loop spans 15 amino acids. The germline CDR1 and CDR2 sequences are MNHEY and SMNVEV (reference sequence). The CDR3: CVSSLIGLTNTEAFF. CDR3 sequence (DNA): TGTGTCAGCAGTTTAATTGGCCTAACGAACACTGAAGCTTTCTTT.

This sequence joins TRBV30 and TRBJ1-3, with unresolved D. The CDR3 totals 12 residues. CDR1 is GTSNPN, CDR2 SVGIG, per germline (reference sequence). V was pared by 1 base and J by 5 bases, with 6 bases between. DNA of the CDR3: TGTGCCTGGAGTGGGGTGCGAAACACCATATATTTT. Protein sequence: CAWSGVRNTIYF.

About this clonotype: It may be a read error: a sequence one base away is much more abundant. This chain links TRBV18 with TRBJ1-4, with unresolved D. The CDR3 covers 13 residues. Looked up from germline, CDR1 is KGHSH and CDR2 is LQKENI. CDR3 in amino acids: CASSRRSNKKLFF. DNA for the CDR3: TGTGCCAGCTCACGGAGATCTAATAAAAAACTGTTTTTT. Full variable domain (missing parts from reference TRBV18 and TRBJ1-4): NAGVMQNPRHLVRRRGQEARLRCSPMKGHSHVYWYRQLPEEGLKFMVYLQKENIIDESGMPKERFSAEFPKEGPSILRIQQVVRGDSAAYFCASSRRSNKKLFFGSGTQLSVL.

The chain uses TRBV6-2 or TRBV6-3 and TRBJ1-3, with TRBD1 as a possible D gene (5 bases). Trimming pared 7 bases from V and 0 bases from J, leaving 16 bases between. CDR1 and CDR2 from the germline V gene are MNHEY and SVGEGT. This CDR3 is 16 amino acids long. In DNA form, the CDR3 reads TGTGCCAGCACTCGTTCAGGGCATCACTCTGGAAACACCATATATTTT. This sequence encodes CASTRSGHHSGNTIYF.

The gene calls are TRBV5-5 and TRBJ1-1, with D uncertain. This CDR3 has 12 amino acids. Trimming pared 2 bases from V and 7 bases from J, leaving 9 bases between. CDR1 and CDR2 (germline): SGHKS, YYEKEE (reference sequence). CDR3 residues: CASSFGPLEAFF. The CDR3 bases are TGTGCCAGCAGCTTCGGACCACTTGAAGCTTTCTTT. The full variable domain, completed using reference TRBV5-5 and TRBJ1-1, is DAGVTQSPTHLIKTRGQQVTLRCSPISGHKSVSWYQQVLGQGPQFIFQYYEKEERGRGNFPDRFSARQFPNYSSELNVNALLLGDSALYLCASSFGPLEAFFGQGTRLTVV.

There are a few counts of this clonotype. This chain joins TRBV3-1 and TRBJ2-5, with D possibly called TRBD1 or TRBD2 (5 bases each). V was trimmed by 2 bases and J by 5 bases, leaving 9 bases between them. The CDR3 spans 13 residues. CDR1 LGHDT and CDR2 YNNKEL come from the germline V gene (reference sequence). CDR3 sequence (DNA): TGTGCCAGCAGCCAAAGGGGCGGGGAGACCCAGTACTTC. As protein: CASSQRGGETQYF.

This clonotype was picked up a small number of times. The V call is TRBV12-3 or TRBV12-4, the J call TRBJ1-5, with D maybe TRBD1 (5 bases). The CDR3 has 18 residues. The V end lost 5 bases, the J end lost 0 bases, and 20 bases lay between the germline ends. CDR3 protein: CASSLGVGRGLSNQPQHF. CDR3 coding DNA: TGTGCCAGCAGTCTAGGGGTAGGGCGAGGGCTTAGCAATCAGCCCCAGCATTTT.

The chain recombines TRBV15 with TRBJ1-5; D is unclear. The V gene's germline CDR1 is LNHNV and CDR2 YYDKDF (reference sequence). Trimming cost V 5 bases and J 11 bases, with 16 bases left between them. The CDR3 spans 13 residues. CDR3 region: CATSSETMRAQHF. DNA for the CDR3: TGTGCCACCAGCTCAGAGACCATGAGAGCCCAGCATTTT. Full variable domain (rest looked up from reference TRBV15 and TRBJ1-5): DAMVIQNPRYQVTQFGKPVTLSCSQTLNHNVMYWYQQKSSQAPKLLFHYYDKDFNNEADTPDNFQSRRPNTSFCFLDIRSPGLGDTAMYLCATSSETMRAQHFGDGTRLSIL.

In this sample, this clonotype turned up many times. V and J are TRBV28 and TRBJ2-3, with TRBD1 matching 9 bases. Germline V gene data show CDR1 as MDHEN and CDR2 as SYDVKM. The ends lost 3 bases at V and 7 bases at J; junction bases unmatched: 14. The CDR3 is 17 amino acids. CDR3 region: CASSFPRVGTGMHTQYF. The CDR3 DNA reads as TGTGCCAGCAGTTTTCCGAGGGTAGGGACAGGGATGCATACGCAGTATTTT.

The chain combines TRBV20-1 with TRBJ1-1; D possibly corresponds to TRBD1 (5 bases). Trimming removed 6 bases from V and 6 bases from J, with 26 bases in between. Looked up from germline, CDR1 is DFQATT and CDR2 is SNEGSKA (reference sequence). CDR3 length: 16 residues. The CDR3 sequence is CSAPIWRPAGPAEAFF. For the CDR3, the DNA is TGCAGTGCCCCTATATGGCGTCCGGCAGGGCCGGCTGAAGCTTTCTTT.

The gene calls are TRBV20-1 and TRBJ2-7, with D uncertain. V was cut by 4 bases and J by 5 bases, with 18 bases left in between. Germline assignment: CDR1 DFQATT and CDR2 SNEGSKA (reference sequence). The CDR3 covers 14 residues. CDR3 DNA sequence: TGCAGTGCTATCTTCGGGCAGCAGATCGACGAGCAGTACTTC. Translating it yields CSAIFGQQIDEQYF.

In its sample, this clonotype was seen once. The chain uses TRBV11-2 and TRBJ2-5; a possible D gene is TRBD2 (5 bases). Germline loops: CDR1 SGHAT, CDR2 FQNNGV. The germline V and J ends were trimmed by 5 bases and 2 bases, with 24 bases remaining between them. The CDR3 extends over 18 amino acids. The CDR3 here is CASSHPLGRLGGQETQYF. The CDR3, as DNA: TGTGCCAGCAGCCATCCGCTCGGCCGACTGGGCGGGCAAGAGACCCAGTACTTC.

This clonotype was detected a few times. The gene calls are TRBV30 and TRBJ1-6, with TRBD1 matching 7 bases. Germline loops: CDR1 GTSNPN, CDR2 SVGIG (reference sequence). J was trimmed by 5 bases and V by 7 bases; bases with no gene match: 11. The CDR3 is 15 amino acids. CDR3 DNA sequence: TGTGCCTCCCAAAGGGGACAGTGGAATAATTCACCCCTCCACTTT. Amino acid sequence: CASQRGQWNNSPLHF.

This clonotype was detected a few times. The genes are TRBV6-1 and TRBJ2-2; D might be TRBD1 or TRBD2, each matching 5 bases. The ends were cut back, 4 bases at V and 0 bases at J, with 9 bases in the middle. Germline CDR1 MNHNS, CDR2 SASEGT. The CDR3 runs 15 residues. This CDR3 reads CASSAGRSNTGELFF. CDR3 bases: TGTGCCAGCAGTGCGGGACGTTCGAACACCGGGGAGCTGTTTTTT.

This clonotype showed up just a few times. This chain uses TRBV7-6 with TRBJ1-5, with D unclear. This CDR3 has 13 amino acids. V lost 10 bases, J lost 0 bases, and 10 bases lay in between. Germline lookup yields CDR1 SGHVS and CDR2 FNYEAQ. The chain's CDR3 is CAKRRHSNQPQHF. The DNA for the CDR3 is TGTGCCAAAAGACGGCATAGCAATCAGCCCCAGCATTTT.

This clonotype was seen ten or more times. The chain uses TRBV5-1 and TRBJ1-2; TRBD1 matches at 12 bases. CDR3 size: 16 residues. Germline V gene sequence: CDR1 SGHRS, CDR2 YFSETQ. After removal of 2 bases from V and 7 bases from J, the junction contained 9 bases not matched to a gene. The CDR3, as DNA: TGCGCCAGCAGCTTCCCCTTGGGACAGGGGGCGCCTGGCTACACCTTC. It codes for CASSFPLGQGAPGYTF.

This clonotype was picked up many times. This chain connects TRBV3-1 to TRBJ2-3; the match to TRBD1 covers 7 bases. V gave up 3 bases and J gave up 1 base; unmatched junction bases: 1. This CDR3 is built from 14 residues. Germline CDR1 LGHDT, CDR2 YNNKEL (reference sequence). The CDR3 DNA sequence: TGTGCCAGCAGCCAGGGACAGCGCACAGATACGCAGTATTTT. Amino acids: CASSQGQRTDTQYF.

This chain uses TRBV28 with TRBJ2-5; weak D call: TRBD1 (5 bases). CDR1 and CDR2 from the germline V gene are MDHEN and SYDVKM. CDR3 size: 15 residues. The germline V and J ends were trimmed by 6 bases and 3 bases, with 17 bases remaining between them. The CDR3, as DNA: TGTGCCAGCAGCCCGGTGCAGGGAAGGAAAGAGACCCAGTACTTC. Its translation: CASSPVQGRKETQYF.

The chain recombines TRBV9 with TRBJ2-4, with 7 bases identical to TRBD2. The CDR3 spans 16 residues. Trimming cost V 0 bases and J 0 bases; bases outside gene matches: 3. In germline, CDR1 is SGDLS, CDR2 YYNGEE. CDR3 sequence: CASSVGGGLAKNIQYF. The CDR3 coding sequence is TGTGCCAGCAGCGTAGGGGGGGGACTAGCCAAAAACATTCAGTACTTC.

This clonotype showed up just once. This chain uses TRBV15 with TRBJ2-2; D might be TRBD2 (5 bases). The V end lost 3 bases, the J end lost 4 bases, and 12 bases lay between the germline ends. CDR1 LNHNV and CDR2 YYDKDF come from the germline V gene (reference sequence). This CDR3 region has 15 residues. The CDR3 DNA is TGTGCCACCAGCAGGGGAGACCCGGGCACCGGGGAGCTGTTTTTT. Protein: CATSRGDPGTGELFF.

This clonotype was detected ten times or more. This chain joins TRBV18 and TRBJ2-1; D possibly corresponds to TRBD1 (5 bases). The CDR3 extends over 14 amino acids. Germline values: CDR1 KGHSH, CDR2 LQKENI. V lost 3 bases and J lost 10, with 16 bases in between. The CDR3 here is CASSPPGTGLEQFF. Written as DNA, the CDR3 is TGTGCCAGCTCACCCCCAGGAACAGGTTTGGAGCAGTTCTTC.